The present entry profiles one T cell receptor beta chain with its context. Antigen: not known. The table came from immunoSEQ multiplex PCR; TCRdb's copy has only in-frame clones and leaves some out. In the table there are under 200,000 clones, 85% to 90% of which are singletons. The CDR3 is 15 amino acids. Germline values: CDR1 MNHEY, CDR2 SMNVEV (reference sequence). V gave up 3 bases and J gave up 3 bases, with 12 bases separating them. The data belong to a study of cytomegalovirus exposure and HLA in healthy donors. The wider study: A subsequent analysis stated that the 100 to 150 validation repertoires were run on the same platform as the approximately 610 first-cohort repertoires. Study outcomes and limitations: There were over 150 TCR beta chains listed as cytomegalovirus-associated. Most TCR sequences showed up rarely, but some public TCRs showed up in many donors.

Material: PBMCs. This clonotype was sampled from a man aged 18 to 29 in good health and CMV-seropositive. This chain uses TRBV27 with TRBJ2-1; D is possibly TRBD1 (7 bases). The CDR3 protein is CASSFGGGVYNEQFF. The CDR3 nucleotides read TGTGCCAGCAGTTTTGGAGGGGGCGTCTACAATGAGCAGTTCTTC.